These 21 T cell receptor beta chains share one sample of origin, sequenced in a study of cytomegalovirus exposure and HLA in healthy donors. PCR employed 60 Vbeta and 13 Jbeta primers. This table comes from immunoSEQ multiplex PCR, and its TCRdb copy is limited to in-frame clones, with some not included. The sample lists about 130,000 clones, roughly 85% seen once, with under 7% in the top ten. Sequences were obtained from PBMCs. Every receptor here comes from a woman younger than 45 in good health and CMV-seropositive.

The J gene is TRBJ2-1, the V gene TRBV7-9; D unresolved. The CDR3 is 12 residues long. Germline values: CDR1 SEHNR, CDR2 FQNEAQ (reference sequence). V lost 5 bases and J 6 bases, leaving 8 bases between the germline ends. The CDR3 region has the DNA TGTGCCAGCAGCGCCCAGGTCAATGAGCAGTTCTTC. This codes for CASSAQVNEQFF.

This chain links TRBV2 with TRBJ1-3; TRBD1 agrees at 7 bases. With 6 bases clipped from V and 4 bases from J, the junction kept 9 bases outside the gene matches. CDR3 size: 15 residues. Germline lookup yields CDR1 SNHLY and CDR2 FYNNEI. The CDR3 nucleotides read TGTGCCAGCAGAGCGGTGGGGACAGAAGGAAACACCATATATTTT. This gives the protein CASRAVGTEGNTIYF.

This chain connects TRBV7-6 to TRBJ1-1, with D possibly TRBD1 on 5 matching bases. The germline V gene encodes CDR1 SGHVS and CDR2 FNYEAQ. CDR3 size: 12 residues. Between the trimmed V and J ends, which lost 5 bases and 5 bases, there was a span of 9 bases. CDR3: CASSPDRTEAFF. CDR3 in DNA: TGTGCCAGCAGCCCCGACAGAACTGAAGCTTTCTTT. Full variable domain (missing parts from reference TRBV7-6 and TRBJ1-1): GAGVSQSPRYKVTKRGQDVALRCDPISGHVSLYWYRQALGQGPEFLTYFNYEAQQDKSGLPNDRFSAERPEGSISTLTIQRTEQRDSAMYRCASSPDRTEAFFGQGTRLTVV.

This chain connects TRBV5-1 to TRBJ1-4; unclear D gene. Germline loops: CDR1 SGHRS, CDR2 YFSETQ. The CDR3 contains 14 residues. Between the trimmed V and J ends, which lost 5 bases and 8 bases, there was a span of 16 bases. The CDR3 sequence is CASSSRELGEKLFF. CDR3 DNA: TGCGCCAGCAGTTCAAGGGAGTTAGGGGAAAAACTGTTTTTT.

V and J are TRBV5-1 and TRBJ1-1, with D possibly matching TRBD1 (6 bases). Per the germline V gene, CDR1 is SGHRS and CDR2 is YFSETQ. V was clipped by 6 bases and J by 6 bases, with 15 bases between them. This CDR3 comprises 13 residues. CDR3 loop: CASKAGEGSEAFF. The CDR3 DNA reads TGCGCCAGCAAAGCAGGGGAGGGGTCTGAAGCTTTCTTT.

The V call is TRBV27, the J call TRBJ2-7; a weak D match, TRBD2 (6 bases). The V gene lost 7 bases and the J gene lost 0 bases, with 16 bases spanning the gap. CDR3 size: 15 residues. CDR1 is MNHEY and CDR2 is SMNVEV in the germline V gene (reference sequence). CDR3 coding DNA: TGTGCCAGCAATCGGAAGGGCGGGAACTCCTACGAGCAGTACTTC. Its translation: CASNRKGGNSYEQYF.

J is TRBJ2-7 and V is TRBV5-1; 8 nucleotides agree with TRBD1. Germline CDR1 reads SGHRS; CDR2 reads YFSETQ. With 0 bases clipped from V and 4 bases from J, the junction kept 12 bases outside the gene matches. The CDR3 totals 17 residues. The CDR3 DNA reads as TGCGCCAGCAGCTTGGGCCCAGGGACAGGAGTGCCTTACGAGCAGTACTTC. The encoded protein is CASSLGPGTGVPYEQYF.

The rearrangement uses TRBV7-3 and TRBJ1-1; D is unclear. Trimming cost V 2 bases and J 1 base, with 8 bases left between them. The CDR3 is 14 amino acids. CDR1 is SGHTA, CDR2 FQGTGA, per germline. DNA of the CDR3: TGTGCCAGCAGCTTAGGGCGGGGGAACACTGAAGCTTTCTTT. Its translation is CASSLGRGNTEAFF. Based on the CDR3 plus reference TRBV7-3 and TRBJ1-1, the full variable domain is GAGVSQTPSNKVTEKGKYVELRCDPISGHTALYWYRQSLGQGPEFLIYFQGTGAADDSGLPNDRFFAVRPEGSVSTLKIQRTERGDSAVYLCASSLGRGNTEAFFGQGTRLTVV.

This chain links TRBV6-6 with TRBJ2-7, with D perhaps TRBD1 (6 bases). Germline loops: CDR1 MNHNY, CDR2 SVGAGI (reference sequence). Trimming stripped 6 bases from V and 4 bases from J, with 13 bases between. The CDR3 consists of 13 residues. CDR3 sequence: CASRLPDSYEQYF. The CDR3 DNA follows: TGTGCCAGCAGACTACCGGACAGTTACGAGCAGTACTTC.

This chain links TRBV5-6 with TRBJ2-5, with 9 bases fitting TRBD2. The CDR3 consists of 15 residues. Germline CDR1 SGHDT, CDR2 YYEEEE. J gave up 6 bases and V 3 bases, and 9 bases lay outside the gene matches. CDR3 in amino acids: CASSSSGGLGQTQYF. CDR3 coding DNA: TGTGCCAGCAGCTCAAGCGGGGGGCTAGGTCAGACCCAGTACTTC. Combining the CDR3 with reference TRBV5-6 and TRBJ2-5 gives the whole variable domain DAGVTQSPTHLIKTRGQQVTLRCSPKSGHDTVSWYQQALGQGPQFIFQYYEEEERQRGNFPDRFSGHQFPNYSSELNVNALLLGDSALYLCASSSSGGLGQTQYFGPGTRLLVL.

The CDR3: CASSTIPGLAGGGYEQYF. In DNA form, the CDR3 reads TGTGCCAGTAGTACCATCCCGGGACTAGCGGGGGGAGGCTACGAGCAGTACTTC. This chain links TRBV19 with TRBJ2-7, with 15 positions matching TRBD2. Germline CDR1 is LNHDA and CDR2 is SQIVND (reference sequence). The V gene end was trimmed by 4 bases and the J gene end by 3 bases; junction bases not matched to a gene: 10. The CDR3 sequence is 18 residues long.

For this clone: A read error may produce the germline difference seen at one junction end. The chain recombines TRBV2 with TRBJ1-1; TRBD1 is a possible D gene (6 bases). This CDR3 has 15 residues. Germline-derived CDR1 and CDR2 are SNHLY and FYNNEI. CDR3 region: CASSLQGPANSEAFF. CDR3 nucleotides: TGTGCCAGCAGCCTACAGGGTCCGGCGAACTCTGAAGCTTTCTTT. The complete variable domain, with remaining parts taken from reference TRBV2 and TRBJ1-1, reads EPEVTQTPSHQVTQMGQEVILRCVPISNHLYFYWYRQILGQKVEFLVSFYNNEISEKSEIFDDQFSVERPDGSNFTLKIRSTKLEDSAMYFCASSLQGPANSEAFFGQGTRLTVV.

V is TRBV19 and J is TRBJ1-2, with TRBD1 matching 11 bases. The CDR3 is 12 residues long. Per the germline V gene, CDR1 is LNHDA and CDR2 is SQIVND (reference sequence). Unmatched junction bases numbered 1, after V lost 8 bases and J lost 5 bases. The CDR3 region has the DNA TGTGCCAGTGGGGACAGGGGGTATGGCTACACCTTC. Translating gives CASGDRGYGYTF.

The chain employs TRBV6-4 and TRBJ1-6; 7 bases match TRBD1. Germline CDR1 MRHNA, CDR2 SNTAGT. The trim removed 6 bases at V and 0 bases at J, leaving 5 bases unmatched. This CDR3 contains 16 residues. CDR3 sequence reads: CASSRTGDSYNSPLHF. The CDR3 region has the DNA TGTGCCAGCAGCAGGACAGGAGACTCCTATAATTCACCCCTCCACTTT.

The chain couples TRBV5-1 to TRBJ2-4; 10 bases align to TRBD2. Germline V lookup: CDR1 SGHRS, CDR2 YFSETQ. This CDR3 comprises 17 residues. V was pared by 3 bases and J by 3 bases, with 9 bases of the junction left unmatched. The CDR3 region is CASSSPGLARDKNIQYF. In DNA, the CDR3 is TGCGCCAGCAGCTCTCCGGGACTAGCGAGGGACAAAAACATTCAGTACTTC.

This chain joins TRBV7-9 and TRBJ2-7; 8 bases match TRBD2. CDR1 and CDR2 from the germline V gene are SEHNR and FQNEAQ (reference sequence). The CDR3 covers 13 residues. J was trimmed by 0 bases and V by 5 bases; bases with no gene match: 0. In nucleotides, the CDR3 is TGTGCCAGCAGCAGCGGGAGCTCCTACGAGCAGTACTTC. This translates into CASSSGSSYEQYF.

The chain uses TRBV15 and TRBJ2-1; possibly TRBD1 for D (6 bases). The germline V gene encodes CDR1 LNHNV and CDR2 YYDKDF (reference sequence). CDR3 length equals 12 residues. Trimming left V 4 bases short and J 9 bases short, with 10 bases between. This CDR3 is CATSTDRFEQFF. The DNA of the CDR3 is TGTGCCACCAGCACGGACAGATTTGAGCAGTTCTTC.

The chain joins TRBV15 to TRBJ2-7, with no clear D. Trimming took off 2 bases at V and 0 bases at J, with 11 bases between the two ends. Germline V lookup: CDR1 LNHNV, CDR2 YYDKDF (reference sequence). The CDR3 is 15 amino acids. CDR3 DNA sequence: TGTGCCACCAGCAGATCCGAGACACCCTCCTACGAGCAGTACTTC. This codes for CATSRSETPSYEQYF.

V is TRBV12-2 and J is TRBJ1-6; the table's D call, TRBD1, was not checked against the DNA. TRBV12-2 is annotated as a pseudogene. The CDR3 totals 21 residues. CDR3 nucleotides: TGTGCAAGTCGCTTGAGGGACCGGGACAGCCGCTCGAGCTCCTATAATTCACCCCTCCACTTT. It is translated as CASRLRDRDSRSSSYNSPLHF.

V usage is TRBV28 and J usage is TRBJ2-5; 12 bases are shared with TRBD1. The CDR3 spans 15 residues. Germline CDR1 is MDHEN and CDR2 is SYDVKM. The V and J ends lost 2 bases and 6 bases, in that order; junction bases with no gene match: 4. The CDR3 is CASSLRGQGAKTQYF. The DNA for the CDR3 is TGTGCCAGCAGTTTAAGGGGACAGGGGGCGAAGACCCAGTACTTC.

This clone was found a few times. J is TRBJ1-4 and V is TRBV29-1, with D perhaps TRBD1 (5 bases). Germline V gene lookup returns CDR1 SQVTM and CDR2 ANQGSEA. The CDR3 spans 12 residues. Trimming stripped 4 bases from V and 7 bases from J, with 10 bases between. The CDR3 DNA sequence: TGCAGCGTTGCCAGGGATGGTGAAAAACTGTTTTTT. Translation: CSVARDGEKLFF. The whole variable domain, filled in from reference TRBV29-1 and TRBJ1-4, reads SAVISQKPSRDICQRGTSLTIQCQVDSQVTMMFWYRQQPGQSLTLIATANQGSEATYESGFVIDKFPISRPNLTFSTLTVSNMSPEDSSIYLCSVARDGEKLFFGSGTQLSVL.